This T cell receptor beta chain appears in the sequencing data of a study of blood T cell repertoires in COVID-19. Study-wide context: The study drew acute and convalescent COVID-19 samples from the United States, Italy and Spain. Nucleic acid was either cDNA or gDNA, and it came from T cells, B-cell-depleted T cells, or PBMCs.

Participants' reported clinical history set cohort assignment. Per the original data handling: Cell counts per sample came from amplifying reference gene primers. Sequencing was performed with immunoSEQ multiplex PCR; in TCRdb, only in-frame clones are kept and a portion is missing. V, J and clone size are those of that table, while D and trimming were read from the DNA. The sample lists approximately 180,000 clones, 75% to 90% occurring once. The CDR3 has 17 residues. V lost 1 base and J 4 bases, leaving 17 bases between the germline ends. Germline V gene data show CDR1 as LGHNA and CDR2 as YSLEER. This sequence originates from a woman in her 40s with acute COVID-19. Sequencing input: PBMCs or T cells enriched from blood (not recorded which). The rearrangement joins TRBV4-3 to TRBJ2-1, with D possibly matching TRBD2 (5 bases). The CDR3 DNA follows: TGCGCCAGCAGCCAAGCGAGCAGAGGGTGGGGATACAATGAGCAGTTCTTC. Translating it yields CASSQASRGWGYNEQFF.